The rows below give T cell receptor beta chains drawn from one sample of a study of CD8+ T cells in alopecia areata. Sequenced by immunoSEQ multiplex PCR; TCRdb stores in-frame clones only, minus some. The repertoire holds around 190,000 clones, 60% seen once, with just over 1% in the top ten. The sequencing used CD4+ T cells sorted from blood, collected at week 24, from a patient treated with tofacitinib. The receptors stem from a human donor with alopecia areata. The CDR3 runs from the conserved cysteine through the conserved F or W. D genes are given only for firm matches. Rows may omit the clone size; those that give it use once, few, many or a size class.

clone_size j_call d_call v_call cdr3_nt cdr3_aa
NA TRBJ2-2 TRBD2 TRBV4-3 TGCGCCAGCAGCCAAGATATGGGAGGGGCTTCGAACACCGGGGAGCTGTTTTTT CASSQDMGGASNTGELFF
NA TRBJ2-3 TRBD2 TRBV30 TGTGCCTGGAGTATCTGGGGGGGGGTTCAAGATACGCAGTATTTT CAWSIWGGVQDTQYF
NA TRBJ1-6 NA TRBV9 TGTGCCAGCAGCGTAGGTTTGGGGGAGACACCCCTCCACTTT CASSVGLGETPLHF
NA TRBJ1-2 NA TRBV2 TGTGCCAGCAGTGTGTTGGGGGGGTCCTATGGCTACACCTTC CASSVLGGSYGYTF
NA TRBJ2-3 TRBD2 TRBV5-4 TGTGCCAGCAGCTTGGGAGGACTAGGCACAGATACGCAGTATTTT CASSLGGLGTDTQYF
NA TRBJ2-7 NA TRBV9 TGTGCCAGCAGCTCCCCGGGCATGTTGTACTTC CASSSPGMLYF
NA TRBJ2-7 NA TRBV2 TGTGCCAGCAGTTTTAGACAGTACGAGCAGTACTTC CASSFRQYEQYF
NA TRBJ2-3 TRBD2 TRBV5-1 TGCGCCAGCAGCTTGACAGCGGGGGGCACAGATACGCAGTATTTT CASSLTAGGTDTQYF
NA TRBJ1-2 NA TRBV7-9 TGTGCCGGCGCAGGGGAAAACTATGGCTACACCTTC CAGAGENYGYTF
few TRBJ1-2 NA TRBV4-3 TGCGCCAGCAGCCAAGTCATGACAGGAGGTCTAGGGGGCTACACCTTC CASSQVMTGGLGGYTF
NA TRBJ2-3 TRBD2 TRBV7-9 TGTGCCAGCAGCTTCGGGGGGGCCAGCACAGATACGCAGTATTTT CASSFGGASTDTQYF
once TRBJ1-5 NA TRBV6-1 TGTGCCAGCAGTGCCCCAGGGGCACAGTATCCCCAGCATTTT CASSAPGAQYPQHF
NA TRBJ1-2 NA TRBV23-1 TGCGCCAGCAGCTTACAGGACCACACCTTC CASSLQDHTF
NA TRBJ1-1 TRBD1 TRBV30 TGTGCCTGGGGACAGGGGACTATGTGGGGAATGAACACTGAAGCTTTCTTT CAWGQGTMWGMNTEAFF
NA TRBJ2-1 TRBD1 TRBV9 TGTGCCAGCAGCGTAGCTTCCCAGGGGGCGATTGAGCAGTTCTTC CASSVASQGAIEQFF
NA TRBJ2-3 TRBD1 TRBV19 TGTGCCAGTAGTTCCCGGACAGGCTACACAGATACGCAGTATTTT CASSSRTGYTDTQYF
once TRBJ1-1 NA TRBV9 TGTGCCAGCAGCGTAGCAGGTCTTATGAACACTGAAGCTTTCTTT CASSVAGLMNTEAFF
few TRBJ1-2 TRBD1 TRBV30 TGTGCCTGCCGACAGGGCGCCATCCAAATCTATGGCTACACCTTC CACRQGAIQIYGYTF
NA TRBJ1-2 TRBD1 TRBV9 TGTGCCAGCAGCGCGGACAGGGCTGGCTACACCTTC CASSADRAGYTF
NA TRBJ1-1 NA TRBV30 TGTGCCTGGTCGGGCCAGGGGATGAGAGCTTTCTTT CAWSGQGMRAFF
NA TRBJ1-2 NA TRBV30 TGTGCCTGGAGGGACCCTAACTATGGCTACACCTTC CAWRDPNYGYTF
NA TRBJ2-3 NA TRBV14 TGTGCCAGCAGCCAAGATGGGGGATATACGCAGTATTTT CASSQDGGYTQYF
NA TRBJ2-5 NA TRBV6-6 TGTGCCAGCAGTTACAGGGCGGCTTTCCAAGAGACCCAGTACTTC CASSYRAAFQETQYF
NA TRBJ2-7 TRBD1 TRBV10-3 TGTGCCACCACGGGACAGGCGTCCTACGAGCAGTACTTC CATTGQASYEQYF
NA TRBJ1-2 NA TRBV18 TGTGCCAGCTCACCACTATCTCAAGAGGGCTACACCTTC CASSPLSQEGYTF
few TRBJ2-2 NA TRBV28 TGTGCCAGCAGTTCGGTAGATTTGGGGGCCGGGGAGCTGTTTTTT CASSSVDLGAGELFF
NA TRBJ1-2 TRBD1 TRBV6-6 TGTGCCAGCAGTTACGACAGGGGGCCGGCGGGCTACACCTTC CASSYDRGPAGYTF
NA TRBJ2-5 NA TRBV30 TGTGCCTCCATGGGTGCCGGCAAAGAGACCCAGTACTTC CASMGAGKETQYF
once TRBJ1-2 NA TRBV5-1 TGCGCCAGCAGCTTTGAGACGAACTATGGCTACACCTTC CASSFETNYGYTF
NA TRBJ2-7 NA TRBV30 TGTGCCTGGAGTTACGAGTCAGGGGCCTACGAGCAGTACTTC CAWSYESGAYEQYF
NA TRBJ2-5 NA TRBV30 TGTGCCTGGAGAAGGGGGGGACCGGGGACCGCGATGGAGACCCAGTACTTC CAWRRGGPGTAMETQYF
NA TRBJ2-3 NA TRBV9 TGTGCCAGCAGCGTAGGGAGTAGCGGAACCACAGATACGCAGTATTTT CASSVGSSGTTDTQYF
few TRBJ2-7 TRBD2 TRBV28 TGTGCCAGCAGTTCCCTGCCAGGTAGCGGGGGGGACTACGAGCAGTACTTC CASSSLPGSGGDYEQYF
NA TRBJ1-1 TRBD1 TRBV2 TGTGCCAGCAGCCTTGACAGGGCCCCTGAAGCTTTCTTT CASSLDRAPEAFF
once TRBJ1-3 TRBD1 TRBV27 TGTGCCAGCAGCATGGACAGGGCAGCTTCGAACACCATATATTTT CASSMDRAASNTIYF
few TRBJ2-3 NA TRBV7-2 TGTGCCAGCAGCTACGGTCTCGCGCAGTATTTT CASSYGLAQYF
NA TRBJ2-4 NA TRBV5-6 TGTGCCAGCAGCTTGGGGTCAGCCAAAAACATTCAGTACTTC CASSLGSAKNIQYF
few TRBJ2-7 NA TRBV7-8 TGTGCCAGCAGCCCAAGGAGGGGGGACGTCTCCTACGAGCAGTACTTC CASSPRRGDVSYEQYF
NA TRBJ2-6 NA TRBV5-6 TGTGCCAGCAGCTTAAAAAGGACAGCACTTTCCTCTGGGGCCAACGTCCTGACTTTC CASSLKRTALSSGANVLTF
NA TRBJ2-7 NA TRBV5-6 TGTGCCAGCAGCCCGACCTACCTTCCCTACGAGCAGTACTTC CASSPTYLPYEQYF
NA TRBJ1-3 NA TRBV29-1 TGCAGCGTTGCTGGACAGTACGGAAACACCATATATTTT CSVAGQYGNTIYF
few TRBJ2-5 NA TRBV9 TGTGCCAGCAGCGTATCCGCGGATGCGAGAGAGACCCAGTACTTC CASSVSADARETQYF
NA TRBJ2-6 NA TRBV29-1 TGCAGCGTTGTGCAGGAAAGACGGTCTGGGGCCAACGTCCTGACTTTC CSVVQERRSGANVLTF
NA TRBJ2-7 NA TRBV9 TGTGCCAGCAGCCCTAGACCAGAATCCTACGAGCAGTACTTC CASSPRPESYEQYF
few TRBJ1-5 NA TRBV28 TGTGCCAGCAGTTTAGCCATCAACGGTCAGCCCCAGCATTTT CASSLAINGQPQHF
NA TRBJ2-4 TRBD1 TRBV7-2 TGTGCCAGCAGCCCGGGACAGCGGAACATTCAGTACTTC CASSPGQRNIQYF
NA TRBJ1-2 NA TRBV27 TGTGCCAGCAGTCCACTGACTAACTATGGCTACACCTTC CASSPLTNYGYTF
NA TRBJ2-4 NA TRBV30 TGTGCCTGGAGGGACACAGGGTTAGCCAAAAACATTCAGTACTTC CAWRDTGLAKNIQYF
NA TRBJ2-1 TRBD1 TRBV29-1 TGCAGCCTCCGGGACAGGGTGATCAATGAGCAGTTCTTC CSLRDRVINEQFF
NA TRBJ1-5 NA TRBV23-1 TGCGCCAGCACCCCTAACGGGGTGGGGAGCAATCAGCCCCAGCATTTT CASTPNGVGSNQPQHF
NA TRBJ1-2 TRBD1 TRBV29-1 TGCAGCGTGACAGGGGGAAGCGGCTACACCTTC CSVTGGSGYTF
NA TRBJ1-2 NA TRBV7-2 TGTGCCAGCAGCTTTAGTACTAACAACTATGGCTACACCTTC CASSFSTNNYGYTF